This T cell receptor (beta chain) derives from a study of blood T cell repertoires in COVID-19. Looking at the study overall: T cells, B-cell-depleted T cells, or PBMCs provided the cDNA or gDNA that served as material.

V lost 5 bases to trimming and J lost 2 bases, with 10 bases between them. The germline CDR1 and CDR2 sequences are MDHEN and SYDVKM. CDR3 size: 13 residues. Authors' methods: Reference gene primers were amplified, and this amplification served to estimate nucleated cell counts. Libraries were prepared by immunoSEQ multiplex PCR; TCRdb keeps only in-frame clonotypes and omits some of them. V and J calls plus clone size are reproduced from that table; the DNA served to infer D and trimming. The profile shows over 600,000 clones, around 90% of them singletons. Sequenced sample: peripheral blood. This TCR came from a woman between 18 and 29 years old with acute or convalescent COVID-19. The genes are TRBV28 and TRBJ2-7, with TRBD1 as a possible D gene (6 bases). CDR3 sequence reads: CASSRDITYEQYF. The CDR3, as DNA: TGTGCCAGCAGTCGGGACATAACCTACGAGCAGTACTTC.